The 5 T cell receptor beta chains listed next were all sequenced from one sample in a study of T cells after yellow fever vaccination. One entry per CDR3 protein, called by TCRdb with MiXCR from the 5' RACE reads. The data hold about 350,000 distinct CDR3 sequences, with 11% observed a single time. Sequences were derived from PBMCs, sampled on the day of the first yellow fever vaccination. These receptors were obtained from a man between 18 and 29 years old who received the YFV17D yellow fever vaccine.

Comment on this clonotype: It may be a read error: a sequence one base away is much more abundant. The V call is TRBV5-1, the J call TRBJ2-5; 8 nucleotides line up with TRBD1. CDR1 and CDR2 from the germline V gene are SGHRS and YFSETQ. This CDR3 spans 15 amino acids. The CDR3 protein is CDSSSTGTGEETQYF. The CDR3, as DNA: TGCGACAGCAGCAGTACCGGGACAGGAGAAGAGACCCAGTACTTC.

This clonotype was counted a few times. V usage is TRBV9 and J usage is TRBJ2-5, with TRBD1 identical over 9 bases. This CDR3 has 14 residues. Germline V gene sequence: CDR1 SGDLS, CDR2 YYNGEE. V gave up 3 bases and J gave up 5 bases; unmatched junction bases: 5. This CDR3 reads CASSGTGVLETQYF. The CDR3, as DNA: TGTGCCAGCAGCGGGACAGGGGTGCTGGAGACCCAGTACTTC.

This clonotype was found a few times. The chain couples TRBV6-5 to TRBJ1-6; 9 bases agree with TRBD1. Germline lookup yields CDR1 MNHEY and CDR2 SVGAGI. This CDR3 contains 14 residues. The V and J ends lost 2 bases and 9 bases, in that order; junction bases with no gene match: 2. For the CDR3, the DNA is TGTGCCAGCAGTTACGAGACAGGGGGTTCACCCCTCCACTTT. Amino acid sequence: CASSYETGGSPLHF.

V usage is TRBV18 and J usage is TRBJ2-5; no definite D call. V dropped 0 bases and J dropped 5 bases, with 10 bases sitting between them. The length of the CDR3 is 14 residues. Germline loops: CDR1 KGHSH, CDR2 LQKENI. The CDR3: CASSPPTVRETQYF. For the CDR3, the DNA is TGTGCCAGCTCACCACCGACGGTCCGGGAGACCCAGTACTTC.

V and J are TRBV7-2 and TRBJ2-3; 7 positions agree with TRBD2. The CDR3 is 14 amino acids. Germline CDR1 is SGHTA and CDR2 is FQGNSA. V shed 2 bases and J 3 bases; nucleotides not matched to a gene: 2. The CDR3 DNA reads TGTGCCAGCAGCTTATTACTAGCGACAGATACGCAGTATTTT. Translating it yields CASSLLLATDTQYF.